This T cell receptor beta chain was sequenced in a study of T-cell reconstitution after alpha-beta-depleted transplantation in children (dated by TCRdb to 2015 to 2016). Notes on the research overall: Using TCR repertoire profiling, the study followed T-cell immune reconstitution in a quantitative way in children after TCRalphabeta/CD19-depleted allogeneic hematopoietic cell transplantation. General study outcomes and caveats: Apparently early alphabetaT-cell count recovery about two months after transplant reportedly relied on only several hundred rapidly expanded clones derived from non-depleted graft cells. In some patients, the high TCRbeta diversity seen at day 60 was put down to recipient T cells and intrathymic progenitors that had survived conditioning. Over subsequent months, a decline in hyperexpanded clone frequencies was noted, and after one year, T-cell counts and TCRbeta diversity were mostly ascribed to newly produced T cells.

The germline V gene sets CDR1 to MDHEN and CDR2 to SYDVKM. Reading from cysteine to phenylalanine, the CDR3 counts 17 amino acids. The kept DNA is CDR3 alone, 51 bases in frame from the first base. V and J are trimmed by 5 bases and 8 bases, and the gene matches miss 17 bases of the junction. Concerning this clonotype: Its binding antigen is unknown. Within one base of it there is no much larger clone, and no base qualities were kept.

To prepare the library, PCR was applied. Sequencing took place on an Illumina HiSeq 2500. TCR libraries were prepared with molecular barcoding, using unique molecular identifiers to normalize TCRbeta repertoire quantification. TCRdb cleaned the public reads at Q25 with fastp, built clones with MiXCR and kept in-frame beta chains. Entries are consolidated by CDR3 protein sequence, retaining the most common genes and DNA. A total of roughly 420,000 distinct CDR3 sequences appear in this sample, roughly 15% of them only once. The top ten hold approximately 28% of the sample. What this sample's treatment or condition label stands for: allogeneic hematopoietic cell transplantation with graft depleted of TCRalphabeta T cells and CD19 B cells. The children who served as transplant recipients had been given grafts of TCRalphabeta/CD19-depleted allogeneic hematopoietic cells.

The clonotype was recovered from a boy under two years old who had a stem cell transplant for Wiskott-Aldrich syndrome, so the T cells may come from the graft donor. Sequenced material: PBMCs, mostly from graft donor cells, taken 360 days after TCRalphabeta/CD19-depleted stem cell transplant. The chain is assembled from TRBV28 and TRBJ2-4; a stretch of 8 junction bases matches TRBD2. The bases read TGTGCCAGCAGTCCGTTTTGGCCGGGGGGGGCATCTTACATTCAGTACTTC. Its translation reads: CASSPFWPGGASYIQYF. Where the CDR3 stops, the reference TRBV28 and TRBJ2-4 genes take over; the full variable domain is DVKVTQSSRYLVKRTGEKVFLECVQDMDHENMFWYRQDPGLGLRLIYFSYDVKMKEKGDIPEGYSVSREKKERFSLILESASTNQTSMYLCASSPFWPGGASYIQYFGAGTRLSVL.